This T cell receptor (beta chain) was obtained from a study of cytomegalovirus exposure and HLA in healthy donors. Findings and caveats of the study: DRB1 had the most TCR associations and HLA-C the fewest, a later analysis found, with rates varying by HLA locus. Later analysis revealed greater clonal expansion in HLA-associated TCR beta chains than in equally common others.

The germline V gene has CDR1 MDHEN and CDR2 SYDVKM. The ends lost 3 bases at V and 12 bases at J; junction bases unmatched: 17. The CDR3 is 15 residues long. Primers included in the PCR were 60 Vbeta and 13 Jbeta primers. Repertoires were generated with immunoSEQ multiplex PCR, while TCRdb's copy carries only in-frame clones and drops some. The sample shows some 110,000 clones, roughly 76% of them seen only once. Of note for this clone: Its antigen is unidentified.

The rearrangement links TRBV28 to TRBJ2-7; 7 nucleotides align to TRBD1. The sequencing sample was made of PBMCs. The sequence was obtained from a woman aged 45-65 years in good health and CMV-seropositive. In DNA, the CDR3 is TGTGCCAGCAGTTTCGACGGGACAGCCTCAATCGGTCGGTACTTC. It encodes CASSFDGTASIGRYF. Based on the CDR3 plus reference TRBV28 and TRBJ2-7, the full variable domain is DVKVTQSSRYLVKRTGEKVFLECVQDMDHENMFWYRQDPGLGLRLIYFSYDVKMKEKGDIPEGYSVSREKKERFSLILESASTNQTSMYLCASSFDGTASIGRYFGPGTRLTVT.